What follows is one TCR beta chain and its context. As yet, its antigen is unknown. Between the trimmed V and J ends, which lost 1 base and 4 bases, there was a span of 22 bases. The V gene's germline CDR1 is MDHEN and CDR2 SYDVKM. The CDR3 runs to 18 residues. Clones were read by immunoSEQ multiplex PCR, and TCRdb kept only the in-frame ones, dropping some. The sample records a few thousand clones, approximately 88% being singletons. Repertoires were sampled repeatedly during chemoradiotherapy. This record belongs to a study of chemoradiotherapy in HPV16-positive cancers. Study-wide results and caveats: HPV-specific T cells were functionally defined from only a couple of HPV16-positive patients. For HPV16-positive patients, expanding HPV-responsive T cells associated with longer recurrence-free survival. Candidate HPV-specific clones and E7-related TCR motifs grew in tumor during treatment.

The sequenced sample was tumor tissue, obtained from a patient who underwent chemoradiotherapy. The chain combines TRBV28 with TRBJ1-2, with a possible D match to TRBD1 (6 bases). This TCR derives from a human donor with HPV-associated anogenital cancer. CDR3: CASSLSTDRLQTRYGYTF. In nucleotides, the CDR3 is TGTGCCAGCAGTTTATCCACCGACAGGCTACAGACCCGCTATGGCTACACCTTC.